This T cell receptor (beta chain) was captured in a study of regulatory T cells in long-lasting Graves disease. Study information: Graves' cases, newly diagnosed, had used antithyroid drugs under 3 months. Study conclusions and caveats: Segments TRBV28, TRBJ1-2 and TRBJ2-5 showed preferential usage in persistent disease.

This clonotype has a count of ten or more. Its antigen is not known. Both iRepertoire HTBI primers and Arm-PCR of CDR3 regions were used to build the TCR beta libraries. TCRdb independently ran MiXCR on the multiplex PCR reads; one entry per CDR3 protein. Of hundreds of thousands of distinct CDR3 sequences in the sample, about 15% are singletons; the top ten hold over 8.5%. As to time point: newly diagnosed GD, antithyroid drugs for less than 3 months. PBMCs provided the RNA from which the TCR library was made. As a group, patients came from one endocrinology department in Xi'an, China. This CDR3 spans 13 amino acids. V was clipped by 7 bases and J by 0 bases; unmatched bases: 2. Germline assignment: CDR1 SGHTA and CDR2 FQGNSA. These data also formed part of another study, on T cells in Graves' hyperthyroidism and ophthalmopathy. This second study says: The HTBI primer set served for first-round RT-PCR of the TCR CDR3.

The source material was peripheral blood mononuclear cells (PBMCs), sampled at new diagnosis, from a patient treated with antithyroid drugs. The source of this sequence is a woman in her twenties or thirties with Graves disease. The chain recombines TRBV7-2 with TRBJ2-7; 8 bases are a match to TRBD1. The CDR3 nucleotides read TGTGCCAGCACCAGGGGGCCCTCCTACGAGCAGTACTTC. Its translation is CASTRGPSYEQYF.